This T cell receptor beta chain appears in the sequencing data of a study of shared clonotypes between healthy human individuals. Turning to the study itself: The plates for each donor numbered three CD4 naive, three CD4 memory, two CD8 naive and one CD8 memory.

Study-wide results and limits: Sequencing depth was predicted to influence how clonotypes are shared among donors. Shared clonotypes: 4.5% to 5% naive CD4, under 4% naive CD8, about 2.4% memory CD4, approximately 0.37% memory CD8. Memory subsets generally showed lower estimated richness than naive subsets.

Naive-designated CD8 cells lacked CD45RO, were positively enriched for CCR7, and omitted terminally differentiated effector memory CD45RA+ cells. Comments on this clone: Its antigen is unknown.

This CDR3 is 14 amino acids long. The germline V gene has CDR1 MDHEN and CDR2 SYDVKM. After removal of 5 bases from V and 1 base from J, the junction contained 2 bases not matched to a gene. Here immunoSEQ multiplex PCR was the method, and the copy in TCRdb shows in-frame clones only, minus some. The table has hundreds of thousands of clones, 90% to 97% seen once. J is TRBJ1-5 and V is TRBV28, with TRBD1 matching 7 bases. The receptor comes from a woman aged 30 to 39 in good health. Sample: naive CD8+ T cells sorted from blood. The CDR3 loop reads CASSVRGSNQPQHF. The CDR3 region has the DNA TGTGCCAGCAGTGTCAGGGGGAGCAATCAGCCCCAGCATTTT.